This record looks at one T cell receptor beta chain sequence and its context. As yet, its antigen is unknown. The sample comes from a study of cytomegalovirus exposure and HLA in healthy donors. The PCR made use of 60 Vbeta and 13 Jbeta primers. Data came from immunoSEQ multiplex PCR; TCRdb stores just in-frame clones and leaves some out. With 150,000 to 200,000 clones in the sample, the ten largest clones hold approximately 2%. Study-wide findings and caveats: A few CMV-associated chains were confirmed in vitro to be specific for CMV antigens. The classifier, whose performance was assessed in both the original and validation cohorts, reportedly diagnosed cytomegalovirus status with high specificity and sensitivity. Other equally common chains were less clonally expanded than HLA-associated TCR beta chains, a later analysis showed. Another analysis was done later, and it associated approximately 15,000 TCR beta sequences with HLA alleles at 0.05 false discovery rate.

The V and J ends lost 4 bases and 5 bases respectively, with 11 bases between them. The V gene's germline CDR1 is MNHNS and CDR2 SASEGT. The CDR3 sequence is 13 residues long. The chain has TRBV6-1 and TRBJ2-5; D perhaps matches TRBD1 (6 bases). Sequenced input: PBMCs. The source of this sequence is a man aged 25 to 45 in good health and CMV-seronegative. CDR3 sequence reads: CASSGTGWETQYF. The CDR3 DNA follows: TGTGCCAGCAGTGGAACAGGGTGGGAGACCCAGTACTTC.